What follows are 18 T cell receptor beta chains derived from one specimen sequenced in a study of shared clonotypes between healthy human individuals. Assay used: immunoSEQ multiplex PCR; TCRdb lists only in-frame clones, some missing. The repertoire includes some 1.5 million clones, roughly 98% of them detected once, and roughly 0.4% sits in the top ten. The sequenced material came from naive CD4+ T cells sorted from blood. The sample's subset: CD45RA+ positively selected. The source of these receptors is a man aged 25-45 years in good health.

The chain uses TRBV30 and TRBJ2-1; D may be TRBD1 (5 bases). The length of the CDR3 is 15 residues. V was trimmed by 1 base and J by 2 bases, leaving 12 bases between them. CDR1 and CDR2 (germline): GTSNPN, SVGIG (reference sequence). CDR3 bases: TGTGCCTGGAGTGGGGTCGACAGCGCCTACAATGAGCAGTTCTTC. It codes for CAWSGVDSAYNEQFF.

This chain links TRBV6-6 with TRBJ1-5, with D perhaps matching TRBD1 (6 bases). The CDR3 extends over 16 amino acids. Germline V lookup: CDR1 MNHNY, CDR2 SVGAGI (reference sequence). Between the trimmed V and J ends, which lost 6 bases and 1 base, there was a span of 16 bases. The CDR3, as DNA: TGTGCCAGCAGCGCCGCCGGGGGGCCGAGCAATCAGCCCCAGCATTTT. It codes for CASSAAGGPSNQPQHF.

The chain links TRBV25-1 to TRBJ2-1; TRBD2 matches 10 bases. The CDR3 extends over 14 amino acids. J was trimmed by 6 bases and V by 9 bases; bases with no gene match: 8. Looked up from germline, CDR1 is MGHDK and CDR2 is SYGVNS. CDR3 DNA: TGTGCCAGTCAGCTAGCGGGAGTGTCCAATGAGCAGTTCTTC. Translation: CASQLAGVSNEQFF. The variable domain in full, with the rest retrieved from reference TRBV25-1 and TRBJ2-1, is EADIYQTPRYLVIGTGKKITLECSQTMGHDKMYWYQQDPGMELHLIHYSYGVNSTEKGDLSSESTVSRIRTEHFPLTLESARPSHTSQYLCASQLAGVSNEQFFGPGTRLTVL.

V and J are TRBV5-6 and TRBJ2-1, with 8 nucleotides matching TRBD1. Trimming cost V 0 bases and J 1 base; bases outside gene matches: 6. The CDR3 covers 17 residues. The V gene's germline CDR1 is SGHDT and CDR2 YYEEEE. The CDR3, as DNA: TGTGCCAGCAGCTTGGTCCTCGACAGGGGTTCCTACAATGAGCAGTTCTTC. Its protein product is CASSLVLDRGSYNEQFF.

The chain uses TRBV11-2 and TRBJ1-1; no definite D call. V lost 1 base and J 10 bases, leaving 7 bases between the germline ends. Germline loops: CDR1 SGHAT, CDR2 FQNNGV. This CDR3 is built from 11 residues. The CDR3 bases are TGTGCCAGCAGCTTAGGGGTGAGAGCTTTCTTT. Translated: CASSLGVRAFF.

The chain carries TRBV29-1 and TRBJ2-7, with D unresolved. Germline V gene lookup returns CDR1 SQVTM and CDR2 ANQGSEA. V was pared by 0 bases and J by 1 base, with 10 bases between. This CDR3 is 14 amino acids long. The CDR3 reads CSVEDTGQSYEQYF. As DNA, the CDR3 is TGCAGCGTTGAAGATACGGGCCAATCCTACGAGCAGTACTTC.

This rearrangement joins TRBV4-1 to TRBJ2-1; 14 positions match TRBD2. The V gene end was trimmed by 7 bases and the J gene end by 1 base; junction bases not matched to a gene: 6. The length of the CDR3 is 17 residues. The germline V gene has CDR1 MGHRA and CDR2 YSYEKL. CDR3 loop: CASTGTSGSFSYNEQFF. The CDR3 DNA is TGCGCCAGCACCGGGACTAGCGGGAGTTTTTCCTACAATGAGCAGTTCTTC.

This clone is a singleton in its sample. Other DNA sequences in the sample encode the same CDR3. The V and J genes are TRBV11-2 and TRBJ2-2; unclear D gene. Germline CDR1 reads SGHAT; CDR2 reads FQNNGV. CDR3 length equals 13 residues. V lost 1 base to trimming and J lost 6 bases, with 6 bases between them. The CDR3 loop reads CASSLVVSGELFF. CDR3 nucleotide sequence: TGTGCCAGCAGCTTAGTTGTATCCGGGGAGCTGTTTTTT.

The gene calls are TRBV7-9 and TRBJ1-2; 7 bases match TRBD1. Germline assignment: CDR1 SEHNR and CDR2 FQNEAQ (reference sequence). CDR3 length equals 14 residues. After removal of 1 base from V and 8 bases from J, the junction contained 7 bases not matched to a gene. CDR3 residues: CASSLEGDRKGYTF. In nucleotides, the CDR3 is TGTGCCAGCAGCTTAGAGGGGGACAGAAAAGGCTACACCTTC.

This clone is a singleton in its sample. V and J are TRBV19 and TRBJ2-7; a weak D match, TRBD1 (6 bases). The CDR3 runs 13 residues. The germline V gene encodes CDR1 LNHDA and CDR2 SQIVND (reference sequence). Trimming removed 3 bases at V and 5 bases at J, with 11 bases between. The CDR3 DNA reads TGTGCCAGTAGTATTCCAGGGGCCGACGAGCAGTACTTC. It encodes CASSIPGADEQYF.

This chain uses TRBV29-1 with TRBJ2-7; 8 bases align to TRBD2. There are 13 residues in the CDR3. Trimming cost V 7 bases and J 3 bases; bases outside gene matches: 8. CDR1 is SQVTM, CDR2 ANQGSEA, per germline. CDR3 loop: CSANGGADYEQYF. In nucleotides, the CDR3 is TGCAGCGCCAACGGGGGGGCAGACTACGAGCAGTACTTC.

The rearrangement joins TRBV7-3 to TRBJ2-7; 8 bases fit TRBD1. The CDR3 has 15 amino acids. Germline CDR1 SGHTA, CDR2 FQGTGA. The ends lost 2 bases at V and 4 bases at J; junction bases unmatched: 7. CDR3 nucleotide sequence: TGTGCCAGCAGCTTATTCCAGGGGGCCCCTTACGAGCAGTACTTC. Its translation: CASSLFQGAPYEQYF.

V usage is TRBV18 and J usage is TRBJ2-5; TRBD2 agrees at 9 bases. The CDR3 contains 14 residues. The germline V gene encodes CDR1 KGHSH and CDR2 LQKENI. Trimming removed 6 bases from V and 5 bases from J; junction bases left unmatched: 7. The CDR3: CASSTGTSYETQYF. In nucleotides, the CDR3 is TGTGCCAGCTCGACCGGGACTAGCTATGAGACCCAGTACTTC.

V gene TRBV19 combines with J gene TRBJ2-5, with D possibly matching TRBD2 (5 bases). CDR1 and CDR2 (germline): LNHDA, SQIVND (reference sequence). This CDR3 spans 12 amino acids. The V end was cut by 10 bases, the J end by 4 bases, with 13 bases between. CDR3 coding DNA: TGTGCCATTAAAACTAGTCGAGAGACCCAGTACTTC. Translated, it gives CAIKTSRETQYF.

The chain employs TRBV28 and TRBJ1-1; perhaps TRBD1 as D (6 bases). The CDR3 is 15 residues long. CDR1 is MDHEN and CDR2 is SYDVKM in the germline V gene. The V and J ends lost 5 bases and 3 bases respectively, with 16 bases between them. The CDR3 DNA reads TGTGCCAGCAGTCCCCCGGGACAAAGGGACACTGAAGCTTTCTTT. Translation: CASSPPGQRDTEAFF.

The chain uses TRBV4-3 and TRBJ2-7; TRBD2 aligns across 8 bases. CDR1 and CDR2 from the germline V gene are LGHNA and YSLEER. The CDR3 loop spans 16 amino acids. Trimming at V came to 0 bases and at J to 2 bases, leaving 6 bases not matched to a gene. CDR3 DNA sequence: TGCGCCAGCAGCCAAGATCCCAGCGGGAGTCCCTACGAGCAGTACTTC. It translates to CASSQDPSGSPYEQYF.

V and J are TRBV27 and TRBJ2-3, with 14 bases matching TRBD2. V shed 5 bases, J shed 5 bases, and the junction held 6 bases outside the gene matches. Germline V gene sequence: CDR1 MNHEY, CDR2 SMNVEV (reference sequence). This CDR3 spans 16 amino acids. Written as DNA, the CDR3 is TGTGCCAGCAGTCTTCCGGGACTAGCGGGAGTAGATACGCAGTATTTT. Translated, it gives CASSLPGLAGVDTQYF.

The chain combines TRBV9 with TRBJ2-5; either TRBD1 or TRBD2 may fit D (5 bases each). Between the trimmed V and J ends, which lost 0 bases and 5 bases, there was a span of 14 bases. Germline V CDR1 and CDR2: SGDLS, YYNGEE. The CDR3 extends over 15 amino acids. For the CDR3, the DNA is TGTGCCAGCAGCGTAGCTACAGGCTGGGGGGAGACCCAGTACTTC. It specifies CASSVATGWGETQYF.